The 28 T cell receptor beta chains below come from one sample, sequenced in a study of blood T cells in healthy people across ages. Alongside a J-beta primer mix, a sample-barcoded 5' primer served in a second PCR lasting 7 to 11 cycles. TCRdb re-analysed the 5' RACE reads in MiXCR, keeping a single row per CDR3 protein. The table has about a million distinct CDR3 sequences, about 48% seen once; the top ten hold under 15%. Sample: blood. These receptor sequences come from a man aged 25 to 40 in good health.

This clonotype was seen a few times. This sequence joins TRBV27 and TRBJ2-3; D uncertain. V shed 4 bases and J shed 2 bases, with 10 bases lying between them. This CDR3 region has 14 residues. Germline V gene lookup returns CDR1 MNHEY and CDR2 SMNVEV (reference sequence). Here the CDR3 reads CASSSTPPTDTQYF. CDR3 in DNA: TGTGCCAGCAGTTCGACACCGCCCACAGATACGCAGTATTTT.

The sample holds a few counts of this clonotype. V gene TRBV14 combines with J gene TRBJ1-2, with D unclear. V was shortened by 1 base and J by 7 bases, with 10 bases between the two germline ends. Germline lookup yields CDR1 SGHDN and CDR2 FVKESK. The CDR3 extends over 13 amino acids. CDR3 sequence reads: CASSQGGLAGYTF. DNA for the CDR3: TGTGCCAGCAGCCAAGGGGGTCTAGCTGGCTACACCTTC.

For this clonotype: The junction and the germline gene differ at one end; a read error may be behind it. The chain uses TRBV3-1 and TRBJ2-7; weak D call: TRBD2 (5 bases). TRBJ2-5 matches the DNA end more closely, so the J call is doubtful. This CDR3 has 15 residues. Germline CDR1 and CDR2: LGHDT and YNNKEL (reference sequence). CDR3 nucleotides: TGCGCCAGCAGCCAAGCTTTGAAACTAGGGGAGACCCAGTACTTC. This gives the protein CASSQALKLGETQYF.

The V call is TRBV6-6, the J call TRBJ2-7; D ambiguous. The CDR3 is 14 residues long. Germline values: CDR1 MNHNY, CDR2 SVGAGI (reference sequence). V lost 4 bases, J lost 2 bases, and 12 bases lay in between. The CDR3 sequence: CASSSHGQPYEQYF. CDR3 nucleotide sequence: TGTGCCAGCAGTTCGCACGGTCAGCCCTACGAGCAGTACTTC.

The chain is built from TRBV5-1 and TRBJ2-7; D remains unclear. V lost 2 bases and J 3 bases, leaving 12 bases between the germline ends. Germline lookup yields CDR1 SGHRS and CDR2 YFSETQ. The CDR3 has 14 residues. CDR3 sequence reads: CASSLTNFFYEQYF. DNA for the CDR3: TGCGCCAGCAGCTTAACTAATTTTTTCTACGAGCAGTACTTC.

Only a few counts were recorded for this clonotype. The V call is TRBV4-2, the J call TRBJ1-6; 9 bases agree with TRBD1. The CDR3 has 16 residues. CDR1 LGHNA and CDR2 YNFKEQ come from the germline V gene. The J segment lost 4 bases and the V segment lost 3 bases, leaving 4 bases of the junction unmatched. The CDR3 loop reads CASSQEDRGYNSPLHF. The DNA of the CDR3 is TGTGCCAGCAGCCAGGAGGACAGGGGTTATAATTCACCCCTCCACTTT.

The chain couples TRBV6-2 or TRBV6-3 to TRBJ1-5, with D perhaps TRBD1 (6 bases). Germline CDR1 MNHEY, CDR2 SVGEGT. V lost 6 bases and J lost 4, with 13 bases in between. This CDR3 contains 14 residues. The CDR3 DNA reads TGTGCCAGCAGCGCCGGGGGGCGGAATCAGCCCCAGCATTTT. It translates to CASSAGGRNQPQHF.

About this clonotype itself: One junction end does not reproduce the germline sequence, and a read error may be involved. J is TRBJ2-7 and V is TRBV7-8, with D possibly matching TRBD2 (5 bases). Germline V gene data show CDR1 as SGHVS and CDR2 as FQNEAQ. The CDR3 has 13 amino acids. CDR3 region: CASNLGRTSEQYF. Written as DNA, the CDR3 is TGTGCCAGCAACTTAGGGCGGACTTCCGAGCAGTACTTC.

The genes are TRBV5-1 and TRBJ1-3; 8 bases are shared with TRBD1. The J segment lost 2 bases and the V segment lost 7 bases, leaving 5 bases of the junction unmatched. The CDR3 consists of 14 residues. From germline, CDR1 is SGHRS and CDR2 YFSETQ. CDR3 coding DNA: TGCGCCAGCGCCGGGACAGGCACTGGAAACACCATATATTTT. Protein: CASAGTGTGNTIYF.

CDR3 in amino acids: CASSTAGSNQPQHF. CDR3 coding DNA: TGTGCCAGCAGTACCGCGGGGAGCAATCAGCCCCAGCATTTT. The rearrangement uses TRBV27 and TRBJ1-5, with unresolved D. The germline CDR1 and CDR2 sequences are MNHEY and SMNVEV (reference sequence). There are 14 residues in the CDR3. V lost 5 bases and J lost 1, with 9 bases in between.

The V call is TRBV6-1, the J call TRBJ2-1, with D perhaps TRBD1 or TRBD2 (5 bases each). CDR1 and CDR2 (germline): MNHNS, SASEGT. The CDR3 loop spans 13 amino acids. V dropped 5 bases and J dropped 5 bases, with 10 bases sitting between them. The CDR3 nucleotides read TGTGCCAGCAGTACCGGGACCCACAATGAGCAGTTCTTC. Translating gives CASSTGTHNEQFF.

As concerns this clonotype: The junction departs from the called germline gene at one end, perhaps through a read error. This CDR3 reads CASAPGREKLFF. The DNA for the CDR3 is TGTGCCAGCGCACCGGGCAGAGAAAAACTGTTTTTT. The chain recombines TRBV18 with TRBJ1-4; D not certain. The germline V gene has CDR1 KGHSH and CDR2 LQKENI. The CDR3 runs 12 residues.

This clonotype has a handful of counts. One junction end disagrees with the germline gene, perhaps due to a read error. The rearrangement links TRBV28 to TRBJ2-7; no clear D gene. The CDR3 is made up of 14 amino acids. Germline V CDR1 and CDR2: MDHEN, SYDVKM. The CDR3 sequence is CASSLSGGAREQYF. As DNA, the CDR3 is TGTGCCAGCAGCTTATCGGGCGGCGCAAGGGAGCAGTACTTC.

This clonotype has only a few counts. The CDR3 sequence: CSARDPRGTNEQFF. The CDR3 nucleotides read TGCAGTGCTAGAGATCCCCGCGGGACGAATGAGCAGTTCTTC. The genes are TRBV20-1 and TRBJ2-1; a weak D match, TRBD2 (6 bases). The germline V gene encodes CDR1 DFQATT and CDR2 SNEGSKA (reference sequence). Trimming stripped 0 bases from V and 7 bases from J, with 13 bases between. CDR3 length equals 14 residues.

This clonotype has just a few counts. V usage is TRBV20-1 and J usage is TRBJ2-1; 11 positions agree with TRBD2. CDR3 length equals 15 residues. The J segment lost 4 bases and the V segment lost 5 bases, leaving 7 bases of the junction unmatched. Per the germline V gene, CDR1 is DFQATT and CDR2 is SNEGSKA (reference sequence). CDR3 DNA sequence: TGCAGTGCTCCTAAGGCTAGCGGGGGGTACAATGAGCAGTTCTTC. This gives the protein CSAPKASGGYNEQFF.

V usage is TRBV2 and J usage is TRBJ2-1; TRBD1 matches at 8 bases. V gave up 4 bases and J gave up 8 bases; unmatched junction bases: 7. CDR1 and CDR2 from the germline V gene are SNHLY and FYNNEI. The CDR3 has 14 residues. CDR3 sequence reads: CASSGQGRLDEQFF. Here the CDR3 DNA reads TGTGCCAGCAGTGGACAGGGGAGGTTGGATGAGCAGTTCTTC.

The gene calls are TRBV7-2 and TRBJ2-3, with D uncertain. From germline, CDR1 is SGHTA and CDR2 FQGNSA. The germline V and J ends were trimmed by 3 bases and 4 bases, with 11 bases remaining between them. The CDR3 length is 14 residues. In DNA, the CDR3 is TGTGCCAGCAGCTTTGTTTTGGGTTCAGATACGCAGTATTTT. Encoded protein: CASSFVLGSDTQYF.

The CDR3 loop reads CASSLSGRDYEQYF. The CDR3, as DNA: TGTGCCAGCAGTTTATCAGGGCGGGACTACGAGCAGTACTTC. The V and J genes are TRBV27 and TRBJ2-7; maybe TRBD2 (6 bases). The V and J ends lost 0 bases and 3 bases respectively, with 9 bases between them. The CDR3 is made up of 14 amino acids. Germline loops: CDR1 MNHEY, CDR2 SMNVEV (reference sequence).

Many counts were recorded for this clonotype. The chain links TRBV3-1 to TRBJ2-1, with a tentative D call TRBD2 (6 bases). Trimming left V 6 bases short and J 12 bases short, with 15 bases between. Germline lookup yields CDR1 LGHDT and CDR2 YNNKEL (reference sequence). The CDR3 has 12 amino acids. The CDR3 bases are TGTGCCAGCAGTCAGTCGGGGGTAAGGCAGTTCTTC. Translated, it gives CASSQSGVRQFF.

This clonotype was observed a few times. The CDR3 here is CASSIREGKPQYF. DNA for the CDR3: TGTGCCAGCAGCATCAGAGAAGGGAAACCGCAGTATTTT. The genes are TRBV21-1 and TRBJ2-3. TRBV21-1 is marked as a pseudogene. This CDR3 region has 13 residues.

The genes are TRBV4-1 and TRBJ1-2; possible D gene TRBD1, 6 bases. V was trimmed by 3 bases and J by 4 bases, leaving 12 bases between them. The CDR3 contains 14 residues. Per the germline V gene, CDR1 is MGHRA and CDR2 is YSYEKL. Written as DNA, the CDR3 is TGCGCCAGCAGCCAGGGTACAGGGATCTATGGCTACACCTTC. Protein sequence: CASSQGTGIYGYTF.

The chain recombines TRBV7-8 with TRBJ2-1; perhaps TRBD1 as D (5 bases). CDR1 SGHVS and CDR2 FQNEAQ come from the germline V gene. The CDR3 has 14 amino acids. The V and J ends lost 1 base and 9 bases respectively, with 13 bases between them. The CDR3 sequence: CASSLDPTVSEQFF. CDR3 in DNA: TGTGCCAGCAGCTTAGACCCGACAGTATCTGAGCAGTTCTTC.

This chain's CDR3 is CSARDLSGGTYEQYF. The CDR3 coding sequence is TGCAGTGCTAGAGATCTTAGCGGGGGGACTTACGAGCAGTACTTC. The gene calls are TRBV20-1 and TRBJ2-7, with 10 positions matching TRBD2. The CDR3 extends over 15 amino acids. V lost 0 bases, J lost 4 bases, and 6 bases stayed unmatched. Germline V gene data show CDR1 as DFQATT and CDR2 as SNEGSKA (reference sequence).

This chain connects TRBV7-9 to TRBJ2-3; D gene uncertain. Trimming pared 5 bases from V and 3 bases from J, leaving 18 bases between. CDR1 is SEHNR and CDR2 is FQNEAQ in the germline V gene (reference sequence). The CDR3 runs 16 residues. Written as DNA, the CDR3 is TGTGCCAGCAGCCGTTCCGGCACTCTCGTAACAGATACGCAGTATTTT. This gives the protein CASSRSGTLVTDTQYF.

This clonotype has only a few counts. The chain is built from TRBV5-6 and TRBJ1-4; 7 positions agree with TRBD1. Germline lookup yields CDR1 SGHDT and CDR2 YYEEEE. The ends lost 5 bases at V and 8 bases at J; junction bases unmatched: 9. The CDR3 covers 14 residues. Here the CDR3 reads CASSAQGLREKLFF. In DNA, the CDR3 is TGTGCCAGCAGTGCACAGGGGCTTCGCGAAAAACTGTTTTTT.

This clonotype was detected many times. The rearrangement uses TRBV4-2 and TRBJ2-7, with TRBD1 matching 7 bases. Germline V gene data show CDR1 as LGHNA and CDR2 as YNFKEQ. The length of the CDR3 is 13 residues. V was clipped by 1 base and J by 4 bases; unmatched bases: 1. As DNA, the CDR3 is TGTGCCAGCAGCCAAGGGGGACAGTACGAGCAGTACTTC. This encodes CASSQGGQYEQYF.

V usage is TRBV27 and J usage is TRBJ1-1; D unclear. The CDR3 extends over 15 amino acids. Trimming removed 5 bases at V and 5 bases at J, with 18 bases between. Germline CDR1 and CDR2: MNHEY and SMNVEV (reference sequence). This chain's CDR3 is CASSPRLGGGTEAFF. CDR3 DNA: TGTGCCAGCAGTCCACGACTAGGTGGAGGGACTGAAGCTTTCTTT.

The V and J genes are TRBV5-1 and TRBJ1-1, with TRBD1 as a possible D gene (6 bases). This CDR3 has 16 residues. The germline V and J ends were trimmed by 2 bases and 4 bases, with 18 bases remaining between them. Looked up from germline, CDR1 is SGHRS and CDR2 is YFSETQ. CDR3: CASSFLASGGGTEAFF. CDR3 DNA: TGCGCCAGCAGCTTCTTAGCTTCAGGAGGGGGCACTGAAGCTTTCTTT.